Below are 30 T cell receptor beta chains sequenced from a single sample in a study of blood T cell repertoires in COVID-19. Clones were read by immunoSEQ multiplex PCR, and TCRdb kept only the in-frame ones, dropping some. The repertoire holds about 49,000 clones, with 80% to 95% as singletons. Material for sequencing was peripheral blood. The receptors were sampled from a man in his fifties or sixties with COVID-19, enrolled during active disease.

This chain joins TRBV7-9 and TRBJ1-5; the match to TRBD1 covers 9 bases. This CDR3 region has 13 residues. V was pared by 5 bases and J by 6 bases, with 2 bases of the junction left unmatched. The germline V gene encodes CDR1 SEHNR and CDR2 FQNEAQ (reference sequence). The CDR3 nucleotides read TGTGCCAGCAGCCCACAGGGGGCTCAGCCCCAGCATTTT. It is translated as CASSPQGAQPQHF. The variable domain in full, with the rest retrieved from reference TRBV7-9 and TRBJ1-5, is DTGVSQNPRHKITKRGQNVTFRCDPISEHNRLYWYRQTLGQGPEFLTYFQNEAQLEKSRLLSDRFSAERPKGSFSTLEIQRTEQGDSAMYLCASSPQGAQPQHFGDGTRLSIL.

V is TRBV14 and J is TRBJ2-5; 9 bases agree with TRBD2. In germline, CDR1 is SGHDN, CDR2 FVKESK. CDR3 size: 14 residues. V trimming: 5 bases; J trimming: 5 bases; junction bases outside the gene matches: 6. The CDR3 sequence is CASSYGLARETQYF. CDR3 DNA sequence: TGTGCCAGCAGCTACGGACTAGCGCGTGAGACCCAGTACTTC. Using reference TRBV14 and TRBJ2-5 for the parts outside the CDR3, the full variable domain is EAGVTQFPSHSVIEKGQTVTLRCDPISGHDNLYWYRRVMGKEIKFLLHFVKESKQDESGMPNNRFLAERTGGTYSTLKVQPAELEDSGVYFCASSYGLARETQYFGPGTRLLVL.

The chain has TRBV2 and TRBJ1-1; D call uncertain. Germline CDR1 reads SNHLY; CDR2 reads FYNNEI. This CDR3 is built from 11 residues. The CDR3 sequence: CAPGGRTEAFF. CDR3 nucleotide sequence: TGTGCACCGGGAGGGCGGACTGAAGCTTTCTTT.

This chain connects TRBV5-1 to TRBJ1-6; D is unclear. This CDR3 contains 15 residues. Trimming stripped 1 base from V and 5 bases from J, with 10 bases between. CDR1 and CDR2 (germline): SGHRS, YFSETQ. The CDR3 coding sequence is TGCGCCAGCAGCTTGCTGGGAGGCGATAATTCACCCCTCCACTTT. It specifies CASSLLGGDNSPLHF.

This clone appeared once. V usage is TRBV9 and J usage is TRBJ2-2, with 9 bases identical to TRBD2. Germline lookup yields CDR1 SGDLS and CDR2 YYNGEE. V shed 3 bases and J 3 bases; nucleotides not matched to a gene: 12. The CDR3 runs to 18 residues. The CDR3 region is CASSASIGGGRDTGELFF. The CDR3 DNA reads as TGTGCCAGCAGCGCATCAATCGGGGGCGGGAGGGACACCGGGGAGCTGTTTTTT.

In regard to this clone: Within the sample, other DNA sequences also encode this same CDR3. V and J are TRBV2 and TRBJ1-2; the match to TRBD1 covers 9 bases. Germline values: CDR1 SNHLY, CDR2 FYNNEI. The V segment lost 6 bases and the J segment 5 bases; nucleotides outside the gene matches: 1. The CDR3 runs to 12 residues. Here the CDR3 reads CASSGQGYGYTF. In nucleotides, the CDR3 is TGTGCCAGCAGCGGACAGGGGTATGGCTACACCTTC.

This chain connects TRBV7-3 to TRBJ2-1; no clear D. The V and J ends lost 0 bases and 7 bases respectively, with 4 bases between them. The CDR3 has 12 residues. Germline V gene data show CDR1 as SGHTA and CDR2 as FQGTGA. Here the CDR3 DNA reads TGTGCCAGCAGCTTAACGAGGAATGAGCAGTTCTTC. Protein sequence: CASSLTRNEQFF.

V usage is TRBV9 and J usage is TRBJ2-2; TRBD1 is a possible D gene (6 bases). V was shortened by 3 bases and J by 7 bases, with 16 bases between the two germline ends. Per the germline V gene, CDR1 is SGDLS and CDR2 is YYNGEE. The CDR3 length is 15 residues. The CDR3 sequence is CASSASNRVVGELFF. CDR3 coding DNA: TGTGCCAGCAGCGCCTCCAACAGGGTTGTCGGGGAGCTGTTTTTT.

This rearrangement joins TRBV30 to TRBJ2-7, with 13 bases matching TRBD2. CDR3 size: 14 residues. V trimming: 3 bases; J trimming: 7 bases; junction bases outside the gene matches: 6. CDR1 GTSNPN and CDR2 SVGIG come from the germline V gene (reference sequence). The CDR3 bases are TGTGCCTGGAGCCGACTAGCGGGAGGTAGTGAGCAGTACTTC. Its translation: CAWSRLAGGSEQYF.

For this clone: Other DNA sequences within the sample encode an identical CDR3. The chain joins TRBV9 to TRBJ2-7; 11 bases map to TRBD1. The CDR3 totals 16 residues. V lost 4 bases to trimming and J lost 2 bases; unmatched junction nucleotides: 8. Germline V lookup: CDR1 SGDLS, CDR2 YYNGEE. CDR3 bases: TGTGCCAGCAGCCTGGACCCGGGACAGGGGGCCTACGAGCAGTACTTC. As protein: CASSLDPGQGAYEQYF.

This chain links TRBV12-2 with TRBJ2-1; the D call in the table, TRBD2, was not verified against the DNA. TRBV12-2 is termed a pseudogene. The CDR3 totals 15 residues. CDR3 bases: TGTGCAAGTCGCTTCACCCAGCGTCTTGTAGGTGAGCAGTTCTTC. Amino acids: CASRFTQRLVGEQFF.

A few counts support this clone. The chain uses TRBV19 and TRBJ1-3; D gene ambiguous. The V end was cut by 4 bases, the J end by 0 bases, with 19 bases between. Germline-derived CDR1 and CDR2 are LNHDA and SQIVND (reference sequence). The CDR3 is made up of 18 amino acids. The CDR3 sequence is CASSTPLQRRSSGNTIYF. For the CDR3, the DNA is TGTGCCAGTAGTACCCCCCTCCAACGCCGGAGCTCTGGAAACACCATATATTTT.

This chain connects TRBV5-4 to TRBJ2-2; maybe TRBD2 (6 bases). Trimming removed 10 bases at V and 1 base at J, with 11 bases between. The CDR3 runs to 13 residues. Germline lookup yields CDR1 SGHNT and CDR2 YYREEE (reference sequence). The DNA of the CDR3 is TGTGCCGCTACGGGGGTGAACACCGGGGAGCTGTTTTTT. Translated: CAATGVNTGELFF.

The chain couples TRBV5-1 to TRBJ1-1; perhaps TRBD1 as D (6 bases). Trimming removed 3 bases at V and 5 bases at J, with 14 bases between. This CDR3 contains 14 residues. The germline V gene has CDR1 SGHRS and CDR2 YFSETQ. The CDR3: CASSYYTGMTEAFF. The CDR3 DNA sequence: TGCGCCAGCAGCTACTACACAGGGATGACTGAAGCTTTCTTT. The whole variable domain, remainder taken from reference TRBV5-1 and TRBJ1-1, is KAGVTQTPRYLIKTRGQQVTLSCSPISGHRSVSWYQQTPGQGLQFLFEYFSETQRNKGNFPGRFSGRQFSNSRSEMNVSTLELGDSALYLCASSYYTGMTEAFFGQGTRLTVV.

The V and J genes are TRBV4-1 and TRBJ1-5; the D gene is possibly TRBD1 (5 bases). V dropped 0 bases and J dropped 5 bases, with 17 bases sitting between them. The CDR3 spans 17 residues. Looked up from germline, CDR1 is MGHRA and CDR2 is YSYEKL. The CDR3 loop reads CASSQDLGRATYQPQHF. DNA for the CDR3: TGCGCCAGCAGCCAAGATCTCGGCAGGGCAACCTATCAGCCCCAGCATTTT.

This sequence joins TRBV19 and TRBJ1-5; maybe TRBD1 (6 bases). The CDR3 length is 13 residues. The V end was cut by 5 bases, the J end by 9 bases, with 14 bases between. CDR1 and CDR2 (germline): LNHDA, SQIVND (reference sequence). The CDR3 is CASSDVRGRPQHF. The CDR3 coding sequence is TGTGCCAGTAGTGATGTCAGGGGCCGGCCCCAGCATTTT.

This clone was detected once. The chain recombines TRBV6-6 with TRBJ2-7, with D maybe TRBD2 (5 bases). The CDR3 covers 13 residues. V was shortened by 4 bases and J by 1 base, with 8 bases between the two germline ends. In germline, CDR1 is MNHNY, CDR2 SVGAGI (reference sequence). CDR3 sequence (DNA): TGTGCCAGCAGTTTCGGACTTTCCTACGAGCAGTACTTC. It encodes CASSFGLSYEQYF.

The V and J genes are TRBV3-1 (or the pseudogene TRBV3-2) and TRBJ1-1; D may be TRBD1 (6 bases). Trimming cost V 5 bases and J 7 bases, with 23 bases left between them. Germline-derived CDR1 and CDR2 are LGHDT and YNNKEL (reference sequence). The CDR3 has 16 amino acids. The CDR3 DNA follows: TGTGCCAGCAGCAGAAGCGTGGGGCAGGGGATTGATGAAGCTTTCTTT. Translating it yields CASSRSVGQGIDEAFF.

This clone was counted a single time. The V call is TRBV10-2, the J call TRBJ1-5; TRBD1 is a possible D gene (6 bases). With 3 bases removed from V and 6 bases from J, the gap between germline ends came to 12 bases. The CDR3 has 14 amino acids. Germline V gene sequence: CDR1 WSHSY, CDR2 SAAADI. This chain's CDR3 is CASSEGQGRQPQHF. The CDR3 region has the DNA TGCGCCAGCAGTGAAGGGCAGGGGCGTCAGCCCCAGCATTTT.

The gene calls are TRBV19 and TRBJ2-3; 8 nucleotides agree with TRBD1. Germline V CDR1 and CDR2: LNHDA, SQIVND (reference sequence). CDR3 length: 16 residues. V shed 4 bases and J 3 bases; nucleotides not matched to a gene: 9. The CDR3 DNA reads as TGTGCCAGTAGTAGGGGAGGAGGACAGGGAACAGATACGCAGTATTTT. Residues: CASSRGGGQGTDTQYF.

The gene calls are TRBV27 and TRBJ2-1; 7 positions match TRBD1. Germline CDR1 and CDR2: MNHEY and SMNVEV (reference sequence). Losses at the gene ends were 8 bases for V and 6 bases for J; bases not matched to a gene: 10. This CDR3 is 14 amino acids long. The CDR3 loop reads CASPRGGRRNEQFF. The CDR3 bases are TGTGCCAGCCCGAGAGGGGGCAGGCGCAATGAGCAGTTCTTC.

This chain joins TRBV5-4 and TRBJ1-5; 7 positions agree with TRBD1. V lost 0 bases to trimming and J lost 5 bases; unmatched junction nucleotides: 8. The CDR3 length is 16 residues. Germline-derived CDR1 and CDR2 are SGHNT and YYREEE (reference sequence). The CDR3 DNA is TGTGCCAGCAGCTTGGCAGGGGGAGTGGAATATCAGCCCCAGCATTTT. This encodes CASSLAGGVEYQPQHF.

The DNA of the CDR3 is TGCGCCAGCAGCTTGGGGCCGTCCAATGAGCAGTTCTTC. Amino acid sequence: CASSLGPSNEQFF. The J gene is TRBJ2-1, the V gene TRBV5-1; no reliable D call. V gave up 0 bases and J gave up 6 bases, with 7 bases separating them. CDR3 length equals 13 residues. Germline V gives CDR1 SGHRS, CDR2 YFSETQ.

This chain connects TRBV4-2 to TRBJ1-4; TRBD1 matches 10 bases. V was pared by 1 base and J by 8 bases, with 7 bases of the junction left unmatched. The germline CDR1 and CDR2 sequences are LGHNA and YNFKEQ. This CDR3 is 16 amino acids long. CDR3 sequence (DNA): TGTGCCAGCAGCCAAGGGGAGGGACAGGGGTACGAAAAACTGTTTTTT. Translation: CASSQGEGQGYEKLFF.

This clone was seen once. CDR3 nucleotide sequence: TGTGCCAGCAGCTTAGGGACAGGGACGACGGATGAGCAGTTCTTC. As protein: CASSLGTGTTDEQFF. The rearrangement links TRBV7-9 to TRBJ2-1; 8 nucleotides match TRBD1. J was trimmed by 8 bases and V by 1 base; bases with no gene match: 7. The germline gives CDR1 SEHNR, CDR2 FQNEAQ (reference sequence). This CDR3 spans 15 amino acids.

The chain combines TRBV18 with TRBJ2-1; 7 positions agree with TRBD2. Germline CDR1 is KGHSH and CDR2 is LQKENI. V dropped 6 bases and J dropped 6; count of bases not matched to a gene: 5. The CDR3 length is 13 residues. The chain's CDR3 is CASSPGTINEQFF. The CDR3 bases are TGTGCCAGCTCTCCCGGGACTATCAATGAGCAGTTCTTC.

The rearrangement joins TRBV30 to TRBJ2-1, with D uncertain. This CDR3 contains 12 residues. Germline CDR1 and CDR2: GTSNPN and SVGIG (reference sequence). The V and J ends lost 2 bases and 10 bases respectively, with 12 bases between them. The CDR3 DNA reads as TGTGCCTGGAGTCGATCGTTGAGGGAGCAGTTCTTC. Translation: CAWSRSLREQFF.

The chain recombines TRBV7-9 with TRBJ2-7, with D perhaps TRBD1 (5 bases). The CDR3 has 14 residues. CDR1 and CDR2 (germline): SEHNR, FQNEAQ (reference sequence). V was pared by 5 bases and J by 0 bases, with 11 bases between. Here the CDR3 reads CASSPRVSSYEQYF. In DNA form, the CDR3 reads TGTGCCAGCAGCCCCAGGGTTAGCTCCTACGAGCAGTACTTC.

V is TRBV5-1 and J is TRBJ2-2, with D unresolved. V shed 5 bases and J shed 0 bases, with 14 bases lying between them. The CDR3 length is 16 residues. Germline-derived CDR1 and CDR2 are SGHRS and YFSETQ. CDR3 residues: CASSFRQDPNTGELFF. The CDR3 region has the DNA TGCGCCAGCAGTTTTCGACAAGATCCGAACACCGGGGAGCTGTTTTTT.

This clone is a singleton in its sample. The chain links TRBV19 to TRBJ1-1; possible D gene TRBD1, 5 bases. CDR1 LNHDA and CDR2 SQIVND come from the germline V gene (reference sequence). V dropped 6 bases and J dropped 0 bases, with 14 bases sitting between them. This CDR3 spans 15 amino acids. The CDR3 region is CASSRLQALNTEAFF. DNA of the CDR3: TGTGCCAGTAGCCGATTACAGGCTTTGAACACTGAAGCTTTCTTT.